A selection of T cell receptor beta chains follows, all from one sample in a study of shared clonotypes between healthy human individuals. Repertoires were generated with immunoSEQ multiplex PCR, while TCRdb's copy carries only in-frame clones and drops some. The sample yields about 2.4 million clones, 80% to 95% seen once. Sequenced input: naive CD4+ T cells from PBMCs. The origin of the receptors is a man between 18 and 29 years old in good health. Some clones in this sample may be carry-over from other donors' samples. The CDR3 runs from the conserved cysteine through the conserved F or W. The D gene is left open where the match is weak. The size field is filled for only some rows; it gives once, few, many or a size class.

j_gene: TRBJ1-1
d_gene: NA
abundance: NA
v_gene: TRBV2
CDR3nt: TGTGCCAGCAGCGAATGGGTCCAGGCGAACACTGAAGCTTTCTTT
CDR3aa: CASSEWVQANTEAFF

j_gene: TRBJ1-1
d_gene: NA
abundance: NA
v_gene: TRBV28
CDR3nt: TGTGCCAGCAGTTTAGTCGTCGGCACTGAAGCTTTCTTT
CDR3aa: CASSLVVGTEAFF

j_gene: TRBJ2-7
d_gene: TRBD2
abundance: once
v_gene: TRBV19
CDR3nt: TGTGCCAGTAGTATTAGGCGGGAGGCCTCCTACGAGCAGTACTTC
CDR3aa: CASSIRREASYEQYF

j_gene: TRBJ1-1
d_gene: NA
abundance: NA
v_gene: TRBV29-1
CDR3nt: TGCAGCGTTTCGCGGTTACTCCTTGACACTGAAGCTTTCTTT
CDR3aa: CSVSRLLLDTEAFF

j_gene: TRBJ1-3
d_gene: NA
abundance: NA
v_gene: TRBV19
CDR3nt: TGTGCCAGTAGTATTGGGGCGTCTGGAAACACCATATATTTT
CDR3aa: CASSIGASGNTIYF

j_gene: TRBJ2-2
d_gene: NA
abundance: NA
v_gene: TRBV7-2
CDR3nt: TGTGCCAGCAGCCGGGGTTCCACCGGGGAGCTGTTTTTT
CDR3aa: CASSRGSTGELFF

j_gene: TRBJ2-7
d_gene: NA
abundance: NA
v_gene: TRBV5-8
CDR3nt: TGTGCCAGCAGCTTATCTTTCTGGGGGCGCGAGCAGTACTTC
CDR3aa: CASSLSFWGREQYF

j_gene: TRBJ1-4
d_gene: NA
abundance: NA
v_gene: TRBV6-1
CDR3nt: TGTGCCAGCAGAACAGGGTCGGACGAAAAACTGTTTTTT
CDR3aa: CASRTGSDEKLFF

j_gene: TRBJ2-5
d_gene: NA
abundance: NA
v_gene: TRBV18
CDR3nt: TGTGCCAGCTCCCCCATGGCCTTGGAGACCCAGTACTTC
CDR3aa: CASSPMALETQYF

j_gene: TRBJ2-7
d_gene: NA
abundance: NA
v_gene: TRBV28
CDR3nt: TGTGCCAGCAAAGTTGGACCGGCCGGGACTTTTTCCTACGAGCAGTACTTC
CDR3aa: CASKVGPAGTFSYEQYF